The 16 T cell receptor beta chains below all came from one sample that was sequenced in a study of cytomegalovirus exposure and HLA in healthy donors. The protocol was immunoSEQ multiplex PCR, while the TCRdb copy is restricted to in-frame clones and leaves out a portion. The sample shows about 160,000 clones, 85% to 90% of them seen only once. The specimen sequenced was PBMCs. The receptors were gathered from a woman in her 30s in good health and CMV-seronegative.

V usage is TRBV6-5 and J usage is TRBJ1-1; D is possibly TRBD1 (6 bases). The CDR3 consists of 14 residues. In germline, CDR1 is MNHEY, CDR2 SVGAGI. Trimming pared 10 bases from V and 1 base from J, leaving 16 bases between. CDR3 sequence reads: CATAPGGPNTEAFF. The CDR3 coding sequence is TGTGCCACCGCACCGGGGGGGCCGAACACTGAAGCTTTCTTT.

The genes are TRBV7-2 and TRBJ1-2; TRBD1 matches at 8 bases. Trimming at V came to 4 bases and at J to 7 bases, leaving 8 bases not matched to a gene. The CDR3 runs 14 residues. Germline V gene sequence: CDR1 SGHTA, CDR2 FQGNSA. CDR3 DNA sequence: TGTGCCAGCAGCTCTCCGACAGGGGCTGGTGGCTACACCTTC. Protein: CASSSPTGAGGYTF.

The chain recombines TRBV5-4 with TRBJ1-4, with D uncertain. The germline V gene encodes CDR1 SGHNT and CDR2 YYREEE (reference sequence). V dropped 4 bases and J dropped 10 bases, with 17 bases sitting between them. The CDR3 is 14 residues long. The CDR3, as DNA: TGTGCCAGCAGCCCGGATAAACAGAGGGCAAAACTGTTTTTT. Amino acid sequence: CASSPDKQRAKLFF.

Only one count was recorded for this clone. This sequence joins TRBV27 and TRBJ1-1, with D uncertain. In germline, CDR1 is MNHEY, CDR2 SMNVEV (reference sequence). V gave up 2 bases and J gave up 1 base, with 11 bases separating them. The CDR3 runs to 15 residues. Here the CDR3 DNA reads TGTGCCAGCAGTTTAGCCAGGCTCTCGAACACTGAAGCTTTCTTT. Translated, it gives CASSLARLSNTEAFF.

V usage is TRBV9 and J usage is TRBJ2-3; 7 bases line up with TRBD1. Trimming at V came to 2 bases and at J to 2 bases, leaving 8 bases not matched to a gene. CDR3 size: 16 residues. Germline assignment: CDR1 SGDLS and CDR2 YYNGEE. The DNA of the CDR3 is TGTGCCAGCAGCGTGGTGGGACAGAGTTTCACAGATACGCAGTATTTT. It encodes CASSVVGQSFTDTQYF.

The V gene is TRBV14, the J gene TRBJ2-7; D not certain. Germline V CDR1 and CDR2: SGHDN, FVKESK. CDR3 length: 14 residues. V shed 7 bases and J shed 2 bases, with 15 bases lying between them. The CDR3 protein is CASNSFGPAYEQYF. DNA for the CDR3: TGTGCCAGCAACTCGTTTGGGCCTGCCTACGAGCAGTACTTC. Combining the CDR3 with reference TRBV14 and TRBJ2-7 gives the whole variable domain EAGVTQFPSHSVIEKGQTVTLRCDPISGHDNLYWYRRVMGKEIKFLLHFVKESKQDESGMPNNRFLAERTGGTYSTLKVQPAELEDSGVYFCASNSFGPAYEQYFGPGTRLTVT.

V is TRBV2 and J is TRBJ2-7; D might be TRBD1 or TRBD2, each matching 5 bases. The V and J ends lost 7 bases and 2 bases respectively, with 12 bases between them. Per germline, CDR1 SNHLY and CDR2 FYNNEI. The CDR3 covers 13 residues. The CDR3 coding sequence is TGTGCCAGCAAAGGGACGGGAACCTACGAGCAGTACTTC. Translating it yields CASKGTGTYEQYF.

The genes are TRBV7-7 and TRBJ2-7; 7 bases align to TRBD1. J was trimmed by 5 bases and V by 7 bases; bases with no gene match: 11. Germline-derived CDR1 and CDR2 are SSHAT and FNYEAQ (reference sequence). The CDR3 covers 14 residues. As DNA, the CDR3 is TGTGCCAGCAAATATCCCGCCAGGGGGAACGAGCAGTACTTC. Protein: CASKYPARGNEQYF. Drawing the rest from reference TRBV7-7 and TRBJ2-7, the complete variable domain is GAGVSQSPRYKVTKRGQDVTLRCDPISSHATLYWYQQALGQGPEFLTYFNYEAQPDKSGLPSDRFSAERPEGSISTLTIQRTEQRDSAMYRCASKYPARGNEQYFGPGTRLTVT.

This rearrangement joins TRBV11-3 to TRBJ2-1; perhaps TRBD2 as D (6 bases). Germline V gives CDR1 SGHNT, CDR2 YENEEA. CDR3 length: 16 residues. V lost 5 bases, J lost 2 bases, and 16 bases lay in between. This CDR3 reads CASSQYSGNAYNEQFF. As DNA, the CDR3 is TGTGCCAGCAGCCAGTATAGCGGAAACGCCTACAATGAGCAGTTCTTC. The entire variable domain, with the rest obtained from reference TRBV11-3 and TRBJ2-1, is as follows: EAGVVQSPRYKIIEKKQPVAFWCNPISGHNTLYWYLQNLGQGPELLIRYENEEAVDDSQLPKDRFSAERLKGVDSTLKIQPAELGDSAVYLCASSQYSGNAYNEQFFGPGTRLTVL.

This clone was recorded only once. This chain links TRBV4-2 with TRBJ1-4, with D hard to call. CDR1 and CDR2 (germline): LGHNA, YNFKEQ. V shed 0 bases and J shed 4 bases, with 9 bases lying between them. The CDR3 contains 15 residues. The DNA of the CDR3 is TGTGCCAGCAGCCAAGAAGTCAGATATAATGAAAAACTGTTTTTT. This gives the protein CASSQEVRYNEKLFF.

This clone was observed a handful of times. The rearrangement joins TRBV5-1 to TRBJ2-2; 7 positions agree with TRBD1. Germline V CDR1 and CDR2: SGHRS, YFSETQ. The CDR3 sequence is 15 residues long. V dropped 2 bases and J dropped 0; count of bases not matched to a gene: 1. The CDR3 protein is CASSLGGANTGELFF. The CDR3 DNA is TGCGCCAGCAGCTTAGGGGGCGCGAACACCGGGGAGCTGTTTTTT.

This clone was counted between two and nine times. This chain joins TRBV23-1 and TRBJ1-6; 8 nucleotides agree with TRBD1. TRBV23-1 has ORF status, its function being uncertain. There are 17 residues in the CDR3. V was pared by 2 bases and J by 3 bases, with 6 bases of the junction left unmatched. CDR3 coding DNA: TGCGCCAGCAGTCAAGCCTCAGGACAGGGCTATAATTCACCCCTCCACTTT. Protein product: CASSQASGQGYNSPLHF.

V and J are TRBV7-6 and TRBJ2-6; a weak D match, TRBD1 (6 bases). Germline V gene sequence: CDR1 SGHVS, CDR2 FNYEAQ. This CDR3 has 19 amino acids. V dropped 2 bases and J dropped 0 bases, with 17 bases sitting between them. CDR3 amino acids: CASSLLAGRGFSGANVLTF. The CDR3 region has the DNA TGTGCCAGCAGCTTATTAGCAGGCAGGGGATTCTCTGGGGCCAACGTCCTGACTTTC.

The rearrangement uses TRBV4-1 and TRBJ1-1; D might be TRBD1 (6 bases). From germline, CDR1 is MGHRA and CDR2 YSYEKL. Trimming took off 0 bases at V and 10 bases at J, with 12 bases between the two ends. The CDR3 sequence is 13 residues long. The CDR3: CASSQEGAVRAFF. In nucleotides, the CDR3 is TGCGCCAGCAGCCAAGAGGGGGCCGTGCGAGCTTTCTTT.

This sequence joins TRBV7-3 and TRBJ2-7, with 7 positions matching TRBD1. The CDR3 consists of 13 residues. Germline CDR1 SGHTA, CDR2 FQGTGA. The V and J ends lost 6 bases and 3 bases, in that order; junction bases with no gene match: 5. The CDR3: CASRGTVDYEQYF. The CDR3 bases are TGTGCCAGCAGAGGGACAGTTGACTACGAGCAGTACTTC.

This chain connects TRBV30 to TRBJ2-1, with D tentatively TRBD2 (5 bases). The CDR3 is 14 amino acids. V dropped 3 bases and J dropped 2 bases, with 11 bases sitting between them. Germline assignment: CDR1 GTSNPN and CDR2 SVGIG (reference sequence). The CDR3 is CAWSPGLAYNEQFF. The CDR3 DNA follows: TGTGCCTGGAGCCCTGGACTTGCCTACAATGAGCAGTTCTTC.